The T cell receptor (beta chain) under discussion was sequenced for a study of blood T cell repertoires in COVID-19. As for the study in general: Sample material is recorded as cDNA or gDNA derived from T cells, B-cell-depleted T cells, or PBMCs.

The CDR3 has 17 residues. CDR1 and CDR2 (germline): MNHEY, SMNVEV (reference sequence). The V gene end was trimmed by 5 bases and the J gene end by 0 bases; junction bases not matched to a gene: 11. The repertoire was sequenced with immunoSEQ multiplex PCR; TCRdb's copy has only in-frame clones and lacks some. The data hold about 120,000 clones, with 88% observed a single time. Sequenced sample: peripheral blood. The TCR sequence derives from a man aged 50-60 years with acute or convalescent COVID-19. The chain has TRBV27 and TRBJ2-3; 7 nucleotides align to TRBD1. CDR3 bases: TGTGCCAGCAGTCGGACAGGAAGTTTGATTAGCACAGATACGCAGTATTTT. Protein sequence: CASSRTGSLISTDTQYF.